The clone carrying this TCR beta chain came up once. These data are taken from a study of cytomegalovirus exposure and HLA in healthy donors. V was pared by 6 bases and J by 8 bases, with 6 bases of the junction left unmatched. The CDR3 is made up of 14 amino acids. Germline lookup yields CDR1 LNHDA and CDR2 SQIVND (reference sequence). Primers for the PCR totalled 60 Vbeta and 13 Jbeta. Here immunoSEQ multiplex PCR was the method, and the copy in TCRdb shows in-frame clones only, minus some. This sample has about 99,000 clones, with about 80% found just once. The chain couples TRBV19 to TRBJ1-6; TRBD1 agrees at 8 bases. The sequence was obtained from a woman between 40 and 55 years old in good health and CMV-seronegative. The sample was PBMCs. As DNA, the CDR3 is TGTGCCAGTAGCTTCGACAGGGGATATTCACCCCTCCACTTT. It translates to CASSFDRGYSPLHF.